The clone carrying this TCR beta chain has a handful of counts. Its cognate antigen is unknown. These data come from a study of cytotoxic CD8 clonotypes in ibrutinib-treated CLL. The method was immunoSEQ multiplex PCR; TCRdb's version includes in-frame clones alone and lacks a portion of them. The sample consists of tens of thousands of clones, around 52% of them appearing once. Study findings and constraints: At progression, clonality fell back toward baseline after rising at ibrutinib response.

Germline-derived CDR1 and CDR2 are KGHSH and LQKENI. Trimming took 5 bases from V and 8 from J, leaving 12 bases between them. CDR3 size: 13 residues. The TCR originated in a human donor with chronic lymphocytic leukemia. Source: PBMCs, taken after 12 months of ibrutinib treatment. The V call is TRBV18, the J call TRBJ1-4, with D possibly being TRBD1 (5 bases). CDR3 sequence reads: CASSSRGDEKLFF. The CDR3 nucleotides are TGTGCCAGCTCATCAAGGGGTGACGAAAAACTGTTTTTT.